The 20 T cell receptor beta chains below all came from one sample that was sequenced in a study of T-cell reconstitution after alpha-beta-depleted transplantation in children. Preparation of the TCRbeta library was carried out with unique molecular identifiers. TCRdb itself ran the PCR reads through MiXCR, one entry per CDR3 protein. The sample has about 690,000 distinct CDR3 sequences, 16% seen once. This specimen consisted of PBMCs from the stem cell graft donor, obtained from the stem cell graft. All receptors come from a human donor who donated a stem cell graft to a child with acute myeloid leukemia.

This clonotype was found a few times. This chain uses TRBV7-9 with TRBJ2-7; D is ambiguous. This CDR3 contains 13 residues. With 2 bases removed from V and 6 bases from J, the gap between germline ends came to 11 bases. Looked up from germline, CDR1 is SEHNR and CDR2 is FQNEAQ (reference sequence). The CDR3 DNA reads TGTGCCAGCAGCTTATTAAGCTCCGGCGAGCAGTACTTC. Translation: CASSLLSSGEQYF.

The chain joins TRBV15 to TRBJ2-1; D possibly matches TRBD1 or TRBD2 (6 bases each). The V end lost 5 bases, the J end lost 0 bases, and 14 bases lay between the germline ends. CDR3 length: 16 amino acids. The V gene's germline CDR1 is LNHNV and CDR2 YYDKDF (reference sequence). The DNA of the CDR3 is TGTGCCACCAGCTCCCCGGAGGGGGTCTCCTACAATGAGCAGTTCTTC. This sequence encodes CATSSPEGVSYNEQFF. The whole variable domain, filled in from reference TRBV15 and TRBJ2-1, reads DAMVIQNPRYQVTQFGKPVTLSCSQTLNHNVMYWYQQKSSQAPKLLFHYYDKDFNNEADTPDNFQSRRPNTSFCFLDIRSPGLGDTAMYLCATSSPEGVSYNEQFFGPGTRLTVL.

Details on this clonotype: This may come from a read error, since a much larger clone is one base off. In DNA form, the CDR3 reads TGTGCCAGCAGTGTTTCCCCAGCGGGGTTCTCCTACAATGACCAGTTCTTC. It is translated as CASSVSPAGFSYNDQFF. The chain employs TRBV6-4 and TRBJ2-1; the match to TRBD2 covers 7 bases. The germline gives CDR1 MRHNA, CDR2 SNTAGT. This CDR3 has 17 amino acids.

This clonotype was seen many times. The J gene is TRBJ2-3, the V gene TRBV6-1, with 13 bases matching TRBD2. Per germline, CDR1 MNHNS and CDR2 SASEGT. The CDR3 loop spans 14 amino acids. V was pared by 5 bases and J by 8 bases, with 4 bases of the junction left unmatched. The CDR3 nucleotides read TGTGCCAGCAGTCCACTAGCGGGGGGGGGTACGCAGTATTTT. Encoded protein: CASSPLAGGGTQYF.

At least ten counts were recorded for this clonotype. The gene calls are TRBV30 and TRBJ2-5, with no clear D. This CDR3 is built from 12 residues. V lost 4 bases and J 2 bases, leaving 8 bases between the germline ends. Germline V gives CDR1 GTSNPN, CDR2 SVGIG (reference sequence). The CDR3 region is CAWNRIQETQYF. Written as DNA, the CDR3 is TGTGCCTGGAATCGGATTCAAGAGACCCAGTACTTC.

This clonotype was picked up many times. The chain links TRBV29-1 to TRBJ2-7, with D unresolved. Trimming removed 1 base from V and 4 bases from J, with 11 bases in between. Germline-derived CDR1 and CDR2 are SQVTM and ANQGSEA. This CDR3 has 13 residues. Here the CDR3 DNA reads TGCAGCGTTGAAGGGACGAACGAATACGAGCAGTACTTC. Translated, it gives CSVEGTNEYEQYF.

CDR3 amino acids: CASSYGQGGEQFF. The CDR3 DNA reads as TGTGCCAGCAGCTACGGACAGGGTGGTGAGCAGTTCTTC. The chain joins TRBV7-7 to TRBJ2-1; TRBD1 matches 8 bases. This CDR3 has 13 amino acids. The ends lost 4 bases at V and 9 bases at J; junction bases unmatched: 5. Germline V gene data show CDR1 as SSHAT and CDR2 as FNYEAQ (reference sequence). Based on the CDR3 plus reference TRBV7-7 and TRBJ2-1, the full variable domain is GAGVSQSPRYKVTKRGQDVTLRCDPISSHATLYWYQQALGQGPEFLTYFNYEAQPDKSGLPSDRFSAERPEGSISTLTIQRTEQRDSAMYRCASSYGQGGEQFFGPGTRLTVL.

This clonotype was found a few times. The rearrangement joins TRBV7-6 to TRBJ2-2; TRBD1 aligns across 7 bases. This CDR3 contains 19 residues. With 3 bases clipped from V and 0 bases from J, the junction kept 13 bases outside the gene matches. The germline gives CDR1 SGHVS, CDR2 FNYEAQ. CDR3 sequence (DNA): TGTGCCAGCAGCTTCCGCACGGGTGGGACAGTTACGAACACCGGGGAGCTGTTTTTT. Encoded protein: CASSFRTGGTVTNTGELFF.

This clonotype came up a few times. The chain employs TRBV4-3 and TRBJ1-3; D possibly corresponds to TRBD1 (6 bases). This CDR3 is built from 16 residues. Trimming pared 4 bases from V and 4 bases from J, leaving 17 bases between. The germline gives CDR1 LGHNA, CDR2 YSLEER. CDR3 sequence reads: CASSRGNRAGGNTIYF. Written as DNA, the CDR3 is TGCGCCAGCAGCCGGGGGAACAGGGCGGGAGGAAACACCATATATTTT.

A remark on this clonotype: This may come from a read error, since a much larger clone is one base off. V gene TRBV29-1 combines with J gene TRBJ1-4, with 10 bases identical to TRBD1. Trimming at V came to 4 bases and at J to 6 bases, leaving 11 bases not matched to a gene. This CDR3 region has 16 residues. Looked up from germline, CDR1 is SQVTM and CDR2 is ANQGSEA. The CDR3 DNA sequence: TGCAGCGTTGCAGACAGGGGGCGGAGGTCTGATGAAAAACTGTTTTTT. It yields the protein CSVADRGRRSDEKLFF.

The chain combines TRBV20-1 with TRBJ1-5, with 10 bases that match TRBD1. CDR3 length equals 13 residues. Germline values: CDR1 DFQATT, CDR2 SNEGSKA (reference sequence). J gave up 7 bases and V 3 bases, and 3 bases lay outside the gene matches. The CDR3 sequence: CSARDRGWQPQHF. As DNA, the CDR3 is TGCAGTGCTAGGGACAGGGGGTGGCAGCCCCAGCATTTT.

This chain uses TRBV7-8 with TRBJ1-1, with a possible D match to TRBD1 (5 bases). The V gene's germline CDR1 is SGHVS and CDR2 FQNEAQ. This CDR3 spans 14 amino acids. V lost 5 bases and J lost 2, with 12 bases in between. The CDR3 bases are TGTGCCAGCAGCCGTAGGGGATCAAACACTGAAGCTTTCTTT. Its protein is CASSRRGSNTEAFF.

This clonotype turned up a few times. The DNA for the CDR3 is TGTGCAAGTCGCTTAGCGGGGGGGGCGATAAATGAGCAGTTCTTC. This codes for CASRLAGGAINEQFF. The V and J genes are TRBV12-2 and TRBJ2-1; TRBD1 was called by the table and not checked on the DNA. TRBV12-2 is a documented pseudogene. This CDR3 has 15 residues.

This clonotype was seen at least ten times. The chain links TRBV5-6 to TRBJ1-3; the D gene is possibly TRBD1 (6 bases). Looked up from germline, CDR1 is SGHDT and CDR2 is YYEEEE. V was clipped by 2 bases and J by 9 bases, with 12 bases between them. The length of the CDR3 is 13 residues. The CDR3 loop reads CASSFTGPSTIYF. CDR3 nucleotides: TGTGCCAGCAGCTTTACAGGGCCTAGCACCATATATTTT.

This clonotype was picked up many times. V usage is TRBV20-1 and J usage is TRBJ1-5; no definite D call. CDR1 is DFQATT and CDR2 is SNEGSKA in the germline V gene (reference sequence). The V end was cut by 5 bases, the J end by 2 bases, with 13 bases between. The CDR3 covers 14 residues. DNA of the CDR3: TGCAGTGCTGCCCGAGGACGGGGCAATCAGCCCCAGCATTTT. This encodes CSAARGRGNQPQHF.

This clonotype was counted at least ten times. This chain joins TRBV29-1 and TRBJ2-3; 9 bases match TRBD2. The V gene end was trimmed by 4 bases and the J gene end by 6 bases; junction bases not matched to a gene: 2. Germline CDR1 is SQVTM and CDR2 is ANQGSEA. The CDR3 runs to 12 residues. The CDR3 bases are TGCAGCGTTGGGACTAGCGTTGATACGCAGTATTTT. This translates into CSVGTSVDTQYF.

The chain employs TRBV7-8 and TRBJ2-7, with TRBD2 as a possible D gene (6 bases). The germline V gene has CDR1 SGHVS and CDR2 FQNEAQ. The CDR3 loop spans 16 amino acids. Trimming stripped 2 bases from V and 5 bases from J, with 19 bases between. CDR3 coding DNA: TGTGCCAGCAGCTTAAACGCGGGGCTAGCGTTCGACGAGCAGTACGTC. This encodes CASSLNAGLAFDEQYV.

Ten or more counts support this clonotype. The chain joins TRBV20-1 to TRBJ1-5; D call uncertain. The V and J ends lost 0 bases and 6 bases respectively, with 18 bases between them. Germline V lookup: CDR1 DFQATT, CDR2 SNEGSKA (reference sequence). The CDR3 runs to 16 residues. The CDR3 loop is CSARDRIKGEGQPQHF. The CDR3 DNA sequence: TGCAGTGCTAGAGATCGGATTAAGGGAGAGGGTCAGCCCCAGCATTTT.

The CDR3 spells CASSLVGGDEQYV. DNA of the CDR3: TGTGCCAGCAGCTTAGTCGGGGGGGACGAGCAGTACGTC. The chain is built from TRBV7-2 and TRBJ2-7; the match to TRBD2 covers 8 bases. Germline lookup yields CDR1 SGHTA and CDR2 FQGNSA. The length of the CDR3 is 13 residues. The trim removed 1 base at V and 5 bases at J, leaving 1 base unmatched.

This clonotype was seen many times. Here the CDR3 reads CSARVPGTSFHEQYV. Here the CDR3 DNA reads TGCAGTGCTAGAGTACCCGGGACTAGCTTCCACGAGCAGTACGTC. V and J are TRBV20-1 and TRBJ2-7; 9 bases agree with TRBD2. CDR1 is DFQATT, CDR2 SNEGSKA, per germline (reference sequence). The CDR3 runs to 15 residues. V gave up 1 base and J gave up 5 bases; unmatched junction bases: 9.